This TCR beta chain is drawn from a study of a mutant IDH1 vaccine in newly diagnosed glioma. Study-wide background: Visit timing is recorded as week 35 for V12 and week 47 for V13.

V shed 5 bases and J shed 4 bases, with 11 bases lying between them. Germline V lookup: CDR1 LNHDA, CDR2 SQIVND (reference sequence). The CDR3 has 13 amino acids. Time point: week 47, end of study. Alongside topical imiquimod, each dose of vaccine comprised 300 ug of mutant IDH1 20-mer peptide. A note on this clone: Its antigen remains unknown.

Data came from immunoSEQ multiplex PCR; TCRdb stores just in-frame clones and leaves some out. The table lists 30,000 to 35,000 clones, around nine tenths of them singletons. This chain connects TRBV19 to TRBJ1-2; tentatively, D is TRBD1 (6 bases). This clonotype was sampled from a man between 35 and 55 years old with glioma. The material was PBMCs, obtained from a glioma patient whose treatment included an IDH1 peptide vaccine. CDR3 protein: CASSPQGTYGYTF. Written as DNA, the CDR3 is TGTGCCAGTAGTCCGCAGGGGACCTATGGCTACACCTTC.